These 12 T cell receptor beta chains were sequenced from one sample in a study of CD8+CD57+ T cells in acquired aplastic anemia. The sequenced patients had an expansion of CD8+CD57+ cells seen by flow cytometry. It was genomic DNA that served as the template for profiling TCR beta VDJ and CDR3. MiXCR, run by TCRdb on the reads, gives a single entry per CDR3 protein. The sample holds some 150,000 distinct CDR3 sequences, 65% to 75% seen once. Specimen: sorted CD4+, CD8+, or CD8+CD57+ T cells (not recorded which) from PBMCs. The source is a human donor with aplastic anemia.

The CDR3, as DNA: TGTGCCACCAGTGATGCTCTGGGGGGAAATCAGCCCCAGCATTTT. Encoded protein: CATSDALGGNQPQHF. V usage is TRBV24-1 and J usage is TRBJ1-5; tentatively, D is TRBD1 (5 bases). Germline V gene sequence: CDR1 KGHDR, CDR2 SFDVKD. V lost 3 bases and J 4 bases, leaving 12 bases between the germline ends. The CDR3 has 15 residues.

The CDR3 region is CASSLKQGGYNEQFF. In DNA form, the CDR3 reads TGTGCCAGCAGCTTAAAGCAGGGTGGCTACAATGAGCAGTTCTTC. The chain couples TRBV11-1 to TRBJ2-1, with D perhaps TRBD1 (5 bases). The CDR3 is 15 residues long. V was trimmed by 2 bases and J by 3 bases, leaving 11 bases between them. The V gene's germline CDR1 is SGHAT and CDR2 FQDESV (reference sequence).

The rearrangement links TRBV29-1 to TRBJ1-2; D is undetermined. CDR3 length equals 11 residues. Per germline, CDR1 SQVTM and CDR2 ANQGSEA. Trimming cost V 3 bases and J 5 bases, with 7 bases left between them. CDR3 nucleotide sequence: TGCAGCGTTGATCAAGGATATGGCTACACCTTC. The encoded protein is CSVDQGYGYTF.

On this clonotype: The junction differs from germline at one of its ends, possibly a read error. The chain joins TRBV25-1 to TRBJ2-1; perhaps TRBD1 as D (5 bases). The CDR3 contains 16 residues. Per the germline V gene, CDR1 is MGHDK and CDR2 is SYGVNS. The CDR3 sequence: CASSESDTYSYSEQFF. The CDR3 DNA reads TGTGCCAGCAGTGAATCGGACACCTACTCCTACAGTGAGCAGTTCTTC.

This chain connects TRBV24-1 to TRBJ2-5; 7 bases align to TRBD1. CDR1 is KGHDR, CDR2 SFDVKD, per germline. This CDR3 comprises 15 residues. Trimming at V came to 4 bases and at J to 5 bases, leaving 9 bases not matched to a gene. CDR3 bases: TGTGCCACCAGTGACAGACAGGGTAGTGGGGAGACCCAGTACTTC. It specifies CATSDRQGSGETQYF.

This chain uses TRBV20-1 with TRBJ2-3; tentatively, D is TRBD2 (6 bases). The germline V gene encodes CDR1 DFQATT and CDR2 SNEGSKA (reference sequence). The germline V and J ends were trimmed by 0 bases and 2 bases, with 12 bases remaining between them. The CDR3 consists of 15 residues. The CDR3 nucleotides read TGCAGTGCTAGAGATTTAGCGGAGCCCACAGATACGCAGTATTTT. It specifies CSARDLAEPTDTQYF.

This chain links TRBV2 with TRBJ2-5; D gene uncertain. The ends were cut back, 8 bases at V and 1 base at J, with 11 bases in the middle. Germline CDR1 is SNHLY and CDR2 is FYNNEI. The CDR3 consists of 13 residues. CDR3 nucleotides: TGTGCCAGCCTTTGGACGGTCCAAGAGACCCAGTACTTC. It codes for CASLWTVQETQYF.

CDR3 sequence: CASSETSLPEAFF. For the CDR3, the DNA is TGCGCCAGCAGTGAGACGTCCCTCCCTGAAGCTTTCTTT. J is TRBJ1-1 and V is TRBV10-2, with D hard to call. Trimming pared 2 bases from V and 6 bases from J, leaving 10 bases between. Germline V CDR1 and CDR2: WSHSY, SAAADI. This CDR3 has 13 amino acids.

The chain uses TRBV10-2 and TRBJ2-3, with 13 bases fitting TRBD2. The CDR3 consists of 19 residues. Germline CDR1 and CDR2: WSHSY and SAAADI. Unmatched junction bases numbered 11, after V lost 5 bases and J lost 0 bases. The DNA for the CDR3 is TGCGCCAGCAGTTGGACTAGCGGGAGAACCATACAGAGCACAGATACGCAGTATTTT. Encoded protein: CASSWTSGRTIQSTDTQYF.

This chain links TRBV5-1 with TRBJ1-1, with D perhaps matching TRBD1 (6 bases). Looked up from germline, CDR1 is SGHRS and CDR2 is YFSETQ. Trimming removed 3 bases from V and 5 bases from J, with 20 bases in between. The CDR3 spans 16 residues. CDR3 sequence (DNA): TGCGCCAGCAGCTCCAGTGGGGGGGGCGATTTGACTGAAGCTTTCTTT. Its translation: CASSSSGGGDLTEAFF.

The rearrangement links TRBV10-3 to TRBJ1-5; no clear D gene. The germline V gene encodes CDR1 ENHRY and CDR2 SYGVKD. The CDR3 is 12 residues long. V lost 1 base and J lost 5, with 3 bases in between. The CDR3 spells CAISEWDQPQHF. Written as DNA, the CDR3 is TGTGCCATCAGTGAGTGGGATCAGCCCCAGCATTTT.

The CDR3 sequence: CASNLDRSSGNTIYF. CDR3 DNA sequence: TGTGCCAGTAACCTCGACAGGTCCTCTGGAAACACCATATATTTT. The chain joins TRBV19 to TRBJ1-3, with a weak D call TRBD1 (6 bases). Per germline, CDR1 LNHDA and CDR2 SQIVND (reference sequence). Trimming left V 7 bases short and J 0 bases short, with 13 bases between. This CDR3 has 15 residues. Complete variable domain (other parts from reference TRBV19 and TRBJ1-3): DGGITQSPKYLFRKEGQNVTLSCEQNLNHDAMYWYRQDPGQGLRLIYYSQIVNDFQKGDIAEGYSVSREKKESFPLTVTSAQKNPTAFYLCASNLDRSSGNTIYFGEGSWLTVV.